The clone carrying this T cell receptor (beta chain) has at least ten counts. The study profiled TCR beta VDJ and CDR3 using genomic DNA as template. One entry per CDR3 protein, called by TCRdb with MiXCR from the reads. This table has around 250,000 distinct CDR3 sequences, approximately 56% appearing once. The entry originates in a study of CD8+CD57+ T cells in acquired aplastic anemia. At the level of the study: Yields of DNA that came from sorted CD4+ and CD8+ cells averaged around 3 ug.

The ends were cut back, 5 bases at V and 5 bases at J, with 10 bases in the middle. CDR1 and CDR2 (germline): LNHDA, SQIVND (reference sequence). This CDR3 is 12 amino acids long. The sequence derives from a human donor with severe aplastic anemia or a healthy control (not recorded which). The genes are TRBV19 and TRBJ2-7; no clear D gene. Material for sequencing was sorted CD4+, CD8+, or CD8+CD57+ T cells (not recorded which) from PBMCs. CDR3 in amino acids: CASSVEGNEQYF. In DNA, the CDR3 is TGTGCCAGTAGTGTTGAAGGGAACGAGCAGTACTTC.